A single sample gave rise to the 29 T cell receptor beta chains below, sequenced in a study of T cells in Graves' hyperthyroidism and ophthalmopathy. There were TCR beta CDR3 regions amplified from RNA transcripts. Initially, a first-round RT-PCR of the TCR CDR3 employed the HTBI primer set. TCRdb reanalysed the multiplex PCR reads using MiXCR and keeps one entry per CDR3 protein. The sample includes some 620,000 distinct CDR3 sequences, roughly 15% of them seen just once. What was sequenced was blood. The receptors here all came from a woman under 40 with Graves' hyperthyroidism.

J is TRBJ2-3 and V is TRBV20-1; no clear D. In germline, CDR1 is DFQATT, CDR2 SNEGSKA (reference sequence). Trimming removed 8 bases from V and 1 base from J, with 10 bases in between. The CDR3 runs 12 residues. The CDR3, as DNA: TGCAGTACCTGGGGTGGCACAGATACGCAGTATTTT. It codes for CSTWGGTDTQYF.

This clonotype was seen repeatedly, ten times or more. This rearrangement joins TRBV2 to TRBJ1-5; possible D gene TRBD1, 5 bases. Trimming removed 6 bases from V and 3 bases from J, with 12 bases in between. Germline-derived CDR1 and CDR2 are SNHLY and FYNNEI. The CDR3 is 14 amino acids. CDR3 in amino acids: CASSRAGYNQPQHF. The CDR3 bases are TGTGCCAGCAGCAGGGCAGGGTACAATCAGCCCCAGCATTTT.

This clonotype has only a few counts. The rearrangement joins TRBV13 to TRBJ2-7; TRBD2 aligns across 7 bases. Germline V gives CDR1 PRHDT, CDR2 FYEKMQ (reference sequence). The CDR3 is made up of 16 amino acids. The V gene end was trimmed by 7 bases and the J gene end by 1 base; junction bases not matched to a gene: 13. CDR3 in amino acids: CASTVGEGKDSYEQYF. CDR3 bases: TGTGCCAGCACCGTAGGGGAGGGTAAGGATTCCTACGAGCAGTACTTC.

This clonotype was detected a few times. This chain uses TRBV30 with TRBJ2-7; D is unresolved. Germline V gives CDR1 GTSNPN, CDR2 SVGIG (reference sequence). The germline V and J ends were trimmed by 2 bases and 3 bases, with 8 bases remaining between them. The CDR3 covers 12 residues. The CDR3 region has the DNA TGTGCCTGGAGTCTCCCCGGCTACGAGCAGTACTTC. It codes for CAWSLPGYEQYF. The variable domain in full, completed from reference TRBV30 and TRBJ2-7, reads SQTIHQWPATLVQPVGSPLSLECTVEGTSNPNLYWYRQAAGRGLQLLFYSVGIGQISSEVPQNLSASRPQDRQFILSSKKLLLSDSGFYLCAWSLPGYEQYFGPGTRLTVT.

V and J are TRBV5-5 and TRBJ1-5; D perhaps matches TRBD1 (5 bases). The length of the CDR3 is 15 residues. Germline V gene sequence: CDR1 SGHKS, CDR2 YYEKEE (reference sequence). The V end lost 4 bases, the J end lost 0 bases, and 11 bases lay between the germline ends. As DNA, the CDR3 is TGTGCCAGCAGCGCGGGACTTTATAGCAATCAGCCCCAGCATTTT. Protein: CASSAGLYSNQPQHF. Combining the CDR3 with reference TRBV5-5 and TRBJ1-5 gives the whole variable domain DAGVTQSPTHLIKTRGQQVTLRCSPISGHKSVSWYQQVLGQGPQFIFQYYEKEERGRGNFPDRFSARQFPNYSSELNVNALLLGDSALYLCASSAGLYSNQPQHFGDGTRLSIL.

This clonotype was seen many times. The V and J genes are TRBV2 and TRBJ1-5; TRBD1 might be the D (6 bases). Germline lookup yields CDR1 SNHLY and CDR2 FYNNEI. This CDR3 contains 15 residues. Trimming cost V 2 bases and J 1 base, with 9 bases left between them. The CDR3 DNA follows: TGTGCCAGCAGTGAAAATAGGGGGAGCAATCAGCCCCAGCATTTT. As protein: CASSENRGSNQPQHF.

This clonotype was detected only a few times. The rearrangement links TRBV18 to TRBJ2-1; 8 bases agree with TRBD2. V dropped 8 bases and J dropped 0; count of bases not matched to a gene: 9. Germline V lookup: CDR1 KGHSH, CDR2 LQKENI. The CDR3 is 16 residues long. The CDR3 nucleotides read TGTGCCAGCCATCAGTGGAGCGGGGGCTCCTACAATGAGCAGTTCTTC. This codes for CASHQWSGGSYNEQFF. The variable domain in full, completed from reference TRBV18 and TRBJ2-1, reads NAGVMQNPRHLVRRRGQEARLRCSPMKGHSHVYWYRQLPEEGLKFMVYLQKENIIDESGMPKERFSAEFPKEGPSILRIQQVVRGDSAAYFCASHQWSGGSYNEQFFGPGTRLTVL.

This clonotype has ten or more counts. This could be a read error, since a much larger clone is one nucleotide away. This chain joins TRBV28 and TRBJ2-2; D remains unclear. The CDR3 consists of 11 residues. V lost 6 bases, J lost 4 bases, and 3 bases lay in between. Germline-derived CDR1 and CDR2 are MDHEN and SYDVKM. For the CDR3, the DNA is TGTGCCAGCAGGTTCACCGGGGAGCTGTTTTTT. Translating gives CASRFTGELFF.

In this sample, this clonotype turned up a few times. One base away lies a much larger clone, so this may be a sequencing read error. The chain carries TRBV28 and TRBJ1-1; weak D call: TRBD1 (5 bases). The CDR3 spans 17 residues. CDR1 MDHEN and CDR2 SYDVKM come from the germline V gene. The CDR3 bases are TGTGCCAGCAGTCTAGGGGTCTGGGGCAGGGAGGACACTGAAGCTCTCTTT. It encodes CASSLGVWGREDTEALF.

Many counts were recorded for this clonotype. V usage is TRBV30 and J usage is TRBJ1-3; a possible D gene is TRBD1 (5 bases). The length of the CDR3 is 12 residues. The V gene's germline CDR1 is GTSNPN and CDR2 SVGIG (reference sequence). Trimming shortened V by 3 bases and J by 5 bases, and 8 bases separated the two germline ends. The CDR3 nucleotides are TGTGCCTGGAGCAGGGATAGAAACACCATATATTTT. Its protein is CAWSRDRNTIYF.

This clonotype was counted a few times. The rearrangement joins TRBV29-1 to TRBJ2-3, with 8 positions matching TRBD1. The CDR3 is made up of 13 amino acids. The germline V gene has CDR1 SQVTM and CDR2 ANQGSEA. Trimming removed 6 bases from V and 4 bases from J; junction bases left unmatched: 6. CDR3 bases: TGCAGCGTCGGACAGGGAGTGTCAGATACGCAGTATTTT. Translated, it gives CSVGQGVSDTQYF.

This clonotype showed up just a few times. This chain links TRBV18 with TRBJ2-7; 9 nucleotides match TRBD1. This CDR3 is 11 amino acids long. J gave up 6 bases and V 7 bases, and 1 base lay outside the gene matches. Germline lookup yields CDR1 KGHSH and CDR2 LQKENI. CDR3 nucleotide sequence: TGTGCCAGCTTACAGGGGGCCGAGCAGTACTTC. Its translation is CASLQGAEQYF. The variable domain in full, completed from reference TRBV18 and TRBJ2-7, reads NAGVMQNPRHLVRRRGQEARLRCSPMKGHSHVYWYRQLPEEGLKFMVYLQKENIIDESGMPKERFSAEFPKEGPSILRIQQVVRGDSAAYFCASLQGAEQYFGPGTRLTVT.

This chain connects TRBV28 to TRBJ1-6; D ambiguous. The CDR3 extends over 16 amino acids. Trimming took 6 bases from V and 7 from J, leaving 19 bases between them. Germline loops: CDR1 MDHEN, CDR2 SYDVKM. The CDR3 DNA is TGTGCCAGCAGACGACGAGGAAGCTTCACAAATTCACCCCTCCACTTT. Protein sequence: CASRRRGSFTNSPLHF.

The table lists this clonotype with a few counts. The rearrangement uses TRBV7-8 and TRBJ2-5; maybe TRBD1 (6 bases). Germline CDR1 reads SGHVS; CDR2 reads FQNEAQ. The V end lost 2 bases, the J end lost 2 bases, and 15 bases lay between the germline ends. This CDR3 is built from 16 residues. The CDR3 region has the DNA TGTGCCAGCAGCTTATATGCGCCGGACAGTCAAGAGACCCAGTACTTC. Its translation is CASSLYAPDSQETQYF.

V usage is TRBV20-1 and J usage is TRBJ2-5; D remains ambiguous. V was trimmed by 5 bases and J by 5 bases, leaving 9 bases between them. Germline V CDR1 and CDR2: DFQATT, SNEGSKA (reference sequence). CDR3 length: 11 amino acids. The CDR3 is CSAGPDETQYF. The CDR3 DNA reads TGCAGTGCTGGACCAGATGAGACCCAGTACTTC.

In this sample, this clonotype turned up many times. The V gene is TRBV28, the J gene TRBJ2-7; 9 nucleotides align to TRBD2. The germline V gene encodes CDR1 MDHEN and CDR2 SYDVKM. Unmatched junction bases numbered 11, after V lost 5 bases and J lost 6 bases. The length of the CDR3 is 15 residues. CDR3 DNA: TGTGCCAGCAGTCTTGGAGCGGGAGGACGGGGCGAGCAGTACTTC. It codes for CASSLGAGGRGEQYF.

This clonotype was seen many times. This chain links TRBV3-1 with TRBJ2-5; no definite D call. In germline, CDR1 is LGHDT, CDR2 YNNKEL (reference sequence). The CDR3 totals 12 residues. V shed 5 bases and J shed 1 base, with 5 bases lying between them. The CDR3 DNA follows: TGTGCCAGCAGCGGCCCCCAAGAGACCCAGTACTTC. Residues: CASSGPQETQYF.

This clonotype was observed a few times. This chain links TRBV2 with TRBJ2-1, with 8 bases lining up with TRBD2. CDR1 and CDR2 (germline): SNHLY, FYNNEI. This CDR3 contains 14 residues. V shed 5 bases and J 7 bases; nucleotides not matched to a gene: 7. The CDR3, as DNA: TGTGCCAGCAGTCCTTGGACTAGCCGGAATGAGCAGTTCTTC. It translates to CASSPWTSRNEQFF.

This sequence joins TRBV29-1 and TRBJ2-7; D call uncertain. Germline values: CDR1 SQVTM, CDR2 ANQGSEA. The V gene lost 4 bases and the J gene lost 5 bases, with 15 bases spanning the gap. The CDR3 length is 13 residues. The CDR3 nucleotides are TGCAGCGTTGGTGCTAGGTTTGTCCACGAGCAGTACTTC. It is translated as CSVGARFVHEQYF.

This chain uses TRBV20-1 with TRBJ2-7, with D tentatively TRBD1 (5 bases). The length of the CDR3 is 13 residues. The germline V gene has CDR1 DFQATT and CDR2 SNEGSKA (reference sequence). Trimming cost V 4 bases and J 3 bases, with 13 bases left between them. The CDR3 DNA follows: TGCAGTGCTATAAGCCCCAGGGACTACGAGCAGTACTTC. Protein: CSAISPRDYEQYF.

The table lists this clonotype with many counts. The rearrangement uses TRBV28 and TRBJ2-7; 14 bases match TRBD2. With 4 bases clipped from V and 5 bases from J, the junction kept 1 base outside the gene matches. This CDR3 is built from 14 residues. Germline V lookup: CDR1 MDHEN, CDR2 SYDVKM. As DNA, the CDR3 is TGTGCCAGCAGTTGGACTAGCGGGAGGAACGAGCAGTACTTC. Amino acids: CASSWTSGRNEQYF.

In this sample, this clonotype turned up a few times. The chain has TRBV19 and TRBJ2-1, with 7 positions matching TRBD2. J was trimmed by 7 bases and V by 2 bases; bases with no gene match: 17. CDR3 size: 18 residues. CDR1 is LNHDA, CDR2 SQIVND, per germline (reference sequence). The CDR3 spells CASSINGAGVTGGNEQFF. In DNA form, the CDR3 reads TGTGCCAGTAGTATAAATGGTGCGGGAGTTACCGGGGGGAATGAGCAGTTCTTC. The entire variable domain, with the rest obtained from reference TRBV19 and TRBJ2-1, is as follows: DGGITQSPKYLFRKEGQNVTLSCEQNLNHDAMYWYRQDPGQGLRLIYYSQIVNDFQKGDIAEGYSVSREKKESFPLTVTSAQKNPTAFYLCASSINGAGVTGGNEQFFGPGTRLTVL.

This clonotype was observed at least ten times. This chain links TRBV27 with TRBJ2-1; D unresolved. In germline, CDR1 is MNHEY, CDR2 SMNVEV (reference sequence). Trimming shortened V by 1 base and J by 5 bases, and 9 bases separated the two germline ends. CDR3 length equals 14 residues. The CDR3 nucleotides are TGTGCCAGCAGTTTATATGGTAGGAACAATGAGCAGTTCTTC. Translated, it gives CASSLYGRNNEQFF.

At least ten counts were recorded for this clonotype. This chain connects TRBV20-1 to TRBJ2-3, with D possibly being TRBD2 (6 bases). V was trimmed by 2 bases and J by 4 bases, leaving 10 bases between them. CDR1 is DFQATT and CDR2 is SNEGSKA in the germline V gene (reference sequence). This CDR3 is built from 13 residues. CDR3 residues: CSARRGSADTQYF. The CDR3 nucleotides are TGCAGTGCTAGACGGGGGAGTGCAGATACGCAGTATTTT.

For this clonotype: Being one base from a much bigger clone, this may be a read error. The CDR3 spells CASSPDECEQYF. In DNA form, the CDR3 reads TGTGCCAGCTCACCAGACGAGTGCGAGCAGTACTTC. This chain links TRBV18 with TRBJ2-7; D remains ambiguous. The CDR3 has 12 amino acids. Trimming removed 2 bases at V and 6 bases at J, with 8 bases between. The germline CDR1 and CDR2 sequences are KGHSH and LQKENI.

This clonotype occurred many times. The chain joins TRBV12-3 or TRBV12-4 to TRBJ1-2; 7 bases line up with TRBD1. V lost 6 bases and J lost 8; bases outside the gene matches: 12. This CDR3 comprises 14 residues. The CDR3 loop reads CASSRHDRVNGYTF. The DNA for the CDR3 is TGTGCCAGCAGCCGCCACGACAGGGTAAACGGCTACACCTTC.

CDR3 residues: CASSENGLNTEAFF. The CDR3 DNA is TGTGCCAGCAGTGAAAACGGACTGAACACTGAAGCTTTCTTT. The chain carries TRBV2 and TRBJ1-1; D not resolved. The CDR3 totals 14 residues. V was trimmed by 2 bases and J by 0 bases, leaving 7 bases between them. Germline values: CDR1 SNHLY, CDR2 FYNNEI.

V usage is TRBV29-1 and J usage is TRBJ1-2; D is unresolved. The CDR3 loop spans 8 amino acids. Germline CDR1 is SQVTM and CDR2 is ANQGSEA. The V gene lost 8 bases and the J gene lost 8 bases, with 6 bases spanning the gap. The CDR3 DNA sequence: TGCAGCCCCGGGGGCTACACCTTC. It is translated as CSPGGYTF.

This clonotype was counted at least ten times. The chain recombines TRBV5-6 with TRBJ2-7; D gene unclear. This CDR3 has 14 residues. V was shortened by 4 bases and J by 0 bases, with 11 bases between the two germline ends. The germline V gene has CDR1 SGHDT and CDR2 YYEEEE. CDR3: CASSRSGYSYEQYF. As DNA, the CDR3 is TGTGCCAGCAGCCGATCGGGTTACTCCTACGAGCAGTACTTC.